This TCR beta chain originates from a study of blood T cell repertoires in COVID-19. The CDR3 extends over 14 amino acids. Trimming shortened V by 3 bases and J by 4 bases, and 10 bases separated the two germline ends. Germline V gives CDR1 MDHEN, CDR2 SYDVKM. Original analysis: It was from reference gene primer amplification that nucleated cell counts were estimated. The repertoire was sequenced with immunoSEQ multiplex PCR; TCRdb's copy has only in-frame clones and lacks some. V and J calls and clone size are those listed in that table; D and trimming were worked out from the DNA. The sample holds 100,000 or so clones, 80% to 90% seen once.

This sequence was found in a woman in her forties or fifties who had recovered from COVID-19. V is TRBV28 and J is TRBJ1-3; the D gene is possibly TRBD1 (5 bases). Sequenced: PBMCs or T cells enriched from blood (not recorded which). CDR3: CASSLPGSGNTIYF. The CDR3 DNA reads TGTGCCAGCAGTTTGCCAGGGTCGGGAAACACCATATATTTT. Based on the CDR3 plus reference TRBV28 and TRBJ1-3, the full variable domain is DVKVTQSSRYLVKRTGEKVFLECVQDMDHENMFWYRQDPGLGLRLIYFSYDVKMKEKGDIPEGYSVSREKKERFSLILESASTNQTSMYLCASSLPGSGNTIYFGEGSWLTVV.